One and the same sample provided the 20 T cell receptor beta chains below, sequenced in a study of cytotoxic CD8 clonotypes in ibrutinib-treated CLL. TCRdb's copy holds only in-frame clones and misses some; the assay was immunoSEQ multiplex PCR. This sample has tens of thousands of clones, with 75% to 90% found just once. The sequencing used PBMCs, collected after 24 months of ibrutinib treatment. The receptors derive from a human donor with chronic lymphocytic leukemia.

A remark on this clone: One end of the junction varies from germline; a read error may be responsible. The CDR3 reads CASSTGTSRTSF. In nucleotides, the CDR3 is TGTGCCAGCAGTACAGGGACTAGCCGAACCTCCTTC. The chain uses TRBV28 and TRBJ2-7, with 9 bases aligning to TRBD2. The CDR3 loop spans 12 amino acids. The germline V gene has CDR1 MDHEN and CDR2 SYDVKM.

V gene TRBV5-4 combines with J gene TRBJ2-7; 10 bases map to TRBD2. This CDR3 is built from 16 residues. The V segment lost 4 bases and the J segment 5 bases; nucleotides outside the gene matches: 12. The germline V gene encodes CDR1 SGHNT and CDR2 YYREEE (reference sequence). CDR3 DNA: TGTGCCAGCAGCCTTGTGGCTAGCGGGAGAGGCGACGAGCAGTACTTC. Protein: CASSLVASGRGDEQYF. Filled out from reference TRBV5-4 and TRBJ2-7, the complete variable domain reads ETGVTQSPTHLIKTRGQQVTLRCSSQSGHNTVSWYQQALGQGPQFIFQYYREEENGRGNFPPRFSGLQFPNYSSELNVNALELDDSALYLCASSLVASGRGDEQYFGPGTRLTVT.

The chain carries TRBV5-4 and TRBJ1-4; 9 positions match TRBD1. From germline, CDR1 is SGHNT and CDR2 YYREEE (reference sequence). V lost 4 bases and J lost 10; bases outside the gene matches: 8. The CDR3 is made up of 14 amino acids. The CDR3 nucleotides read TGTGCCAGCAGCCCGGGACAGGGTCTCGGAAAACTGTTTTTT. Translation gives CASSPGQGLGKLFF.

The chain carries TRBV11-2 and TRBJ1-2; 9 bases are shared with TRBD1. Trimming took 2 bases from V and 8 from J; bases not matched to a gene: 6. This CDR3 is built from 14 residues. In germline, CDR1 is SGHAT, CDR2 FQNNGV. DNA for the CDR3: TGTGCCAGCAGCTTAAAGACAGGGGGATCGGGCTACACCTTC. It codes for CASSLKTGGSGYTF.

The chain employs TRBV30 and TRBJ2-7; 7 bases are a match to TRBD2. The CDR3 covers 16 residues. J gave up 6 bases and V 0 bases, and 14 bases lay outside the gene matches. Germline loops: CDR1 GTSNPN, CDR2 SVGIG (reference sequence). In DNA form, the CDR3 reads TGTGCCTGGAGTGTACCGAGGGGCGGGAGCTATGGCGAGCAGTACTTC. It codes for CAWSVPRGGSYGEQYF. The full variable domain, its missing parts supplied by reference TRBV30 and TRBJ2-7, is SQTIHQWPATLVQPVGSPLSLECTVEGTSNPNLYWYRQAAGRGLQLLFYSVGIGQISSEVPQNLSASRPQDRQFILSSKKLLLSDSGFYLCAWSVPRGGSYGEQYFGPGTRLTVT.

This clone was observed once. CDR3 nucleotides: TGTGCCAGTAGTATGGGGCAGGGTTTGGCGGAGCAGTTCTTC. As protein: CASSMGQGLAEQFF. V usage is TRBV19 and J usage is TRBJ2-1; TRBD1 might be the D (5 bases). The CDR3 is 14 residues long. V was cut by 3 bases and J by 10 bases, with 16 bases left in between. Germline V gives CDR1 LNHDA, CDR2 SQIVND (reference sequence).

The chain employs TRBV5-1 and TRBJ2-7, with 10 bases identical to TRBD2. This CDR3 comprises 17 residues. CDR1 is SGHRS and CDR2 is YFSETQ in the germline V gene. With 4 bases clipped from V and 0 bases from J, the junction kept 10 bases outside the gene matches. CDR3 amino acids: CASSRTGWTSGSYEQYF. For the CDR3, the DNA is TGCGCCAGCAGCCGAACGGGTTGGACTAGCGGCTCCTACGAGCAGTACTTC.

The J gene is TRBJ2-7, the V gene TRBV27, with D possibly matching TRBD2 (5 bases). V gave up 4 bases and J gave up 0 bases, with 16 bases separating them. Looked up from germline, CDR1 is MNHEY and CDR2 is SMNVEV (reference sequence). This CDR3 spans 16 amino acids. The CDR3 nucleotides are TGTGCCAGCAGTTCAGGACTCAATCCGAGCTCCTACGAGCAGTACTTC. Its translation: CASSSGLNPSSYEQYF.

The V and J genes are TRBV19 and TRBJ2-7; no definite D call. The CDR3 length is 15 residues. Germline V gene lookup returns CDR1 LNHDA and CDR2 SQIVND (reference sequence). V lost 5 bases, J lost 1 base, and 15 bases lay in between. CDR3 residues: CASSLGIGASYEQYF. The CDR3 DNA reads as TGTGCCAGTAGTCTCGGTATTGGAGCGTCCTACGAGCAGTACTTC.

The chain is built from TRBV25-1 and TRBJ2-5; 7 bases fit TRBD2. The CDR3 is 14 amino acids. CDR1 is MGHDK and CDR2 is SYGVNS in the germline V gene. J was trimmed by 5 bases and V by 3 bases; bases with no gene match: 6. The CDR3 spells CASSDAGERETQYF. DNA of the CDR3: TGTGCCAGCAGTGACGCGGGAGAGAGGGAGACCCAGTACTTC.

J is TRBJ2-7 and V is TRBV7-6; the D is unclear. V lost 5 bases and J lost 3, with 17 bases in between. Germline values: CDR1 SGHVS, CDR2 FNYEAQ. This CDR3 is built from 15 residues. The CDR3 reads CASSKGSAEIYEQYF. Here the CDR3 DNA reads TGTGCCAGCAGCAAAGGCAGCGCGGAGATCTACGAGCAGTACTTC.

The chain carries TRBV6-1 and TRBJ2-3, with D uncertain. Trimming pared 2 bases from V and 2 bases from J, leaving 8 bases between. The CDR3 contains 14 residues. Germline V CDR1 and CDR2: MNHNS, SASEGT. This CDR3 reads CASSELGYTDTQYF. The DNA for the CDR3 is TGTGCCAGCAGTGAATTGGGCTACACAGATACGCAGTATTTT.

The chain employs TRBV7-2 and TRBJ1-2, with D perhaps matching TRBD1 (5 bases). Trimming removed 1 base from V and 5 bases from J, with 8 bases in between. The CDR3 has 13 amino acids. The germline V gene encodes CDR1 SGHTA and CDR2 FQGNSA. In nucleotides, the CDR3 is TGTGCCAGCAGCTTAGTACAGGCTTATGGCTACACCTTC. It is translated as CASSLVQAYGYTF.

This sequence joins TRBV4-3 and TRBJ1-4; 7 nucleotides match TRBD1. This CDR3 contains 15 residues. V was pared by 0 bases and J by 5 bases, with 3 bases of the junction left unmatched. The germline gives CDR1 LGHNA, CDR2 YSLEER. DNA for the CDR3: TGCGCCAGCAGCCAAGATTCAGGGGGGAATGAAAAACTGTTTTTT. This codes for CASSQDSGGNEKLFF.

This chain links TRBV4-2 with TRBJ2-4, with no clear D. Germline CDR1 is LGHNA and CDR2 is YNFKEQ. V lost 0 bases to trimming and J lost 7 bases, with 7 bases between them. The CDR3 has 13 residues. CDR3 nucleotides: TGTGCCAGCAGCCAAGAGGTGGGGAACATTCAGTACTTC. It yields the protein CASSQEVGNIQYF.

Notes on this clone: The same CDR3 arises from other DNA sequences in this sample as well. The chain recombines TRBV2 with TRBJ1-5; D is uncertain. CDR1 and CDR2 (germline): SNHLY, FYNNEI. The germline V and J ends were trimmed by 3 bases and 0 bases, with 6 bases remaining between them. This CDR3 region has 14 residues. For the CDR3, the DNA is TGTGCCAGCAGTGACAGCTATAGCAATCAGCCCCAGCATTTT. Amino acids: CASSDSYSNQPQHF. The complete variable domain, with remaining parts taken from reference TRBV2 and TRBJ1-5, reads EPEVTQTPSHQVTQMGQEVILRCVPISNHLYFYWYRQILGQKVEFLVSFYNNEISEKSEIFDDQFSVERPDGSNFTLKIRSTKLEDSAMYFCASSDSYSNQPQHFGDGTRLSIL.

This chain joins TRBV7-9 and TRBJ2-1; 7 nucleotides line up with TRBD2. This CDR3 is built from 14 residues. From germline, CDR1 is SEHNR and CDR2 FQNEAQ (reference sequence). V trimming: 3 bases; J trimming: 7 bases; junction bases outside the gene matches: 6. CDR3 nucleotides: TGTGCCAGCAGCTTGGCCGGGACTAAGAATGAGCAGTTCTTC. Its protein is CASSLAGTKNEQFF.

This clone was counted once. This sequence joins TRBV6-1 and TRBJ2-2, with 9 bases fitting TRBD2. The CDR3 totals 14 residues. Trimming cost V 4 bases and J 5 bases; bases outside gene matches: 2. The germline V gene has CDR1 MNHNS and CDR2 SASEGT. Here the CDR3 reads CASSGLAVTGELFF. The CDR3, as DNA: TGTGCCAGCAGTGGACTAGCGGTGACCGGGGAGCTGTTTTTT.

V is TRBV7-9 and J is TRBJ2-3; 10 positions match TRBD2. The CDR3 is 17 amino acids. CDR1 SEHNR and CDR2 FQNEAQ come from the germline V gene (reference sequence). Trimming cost V 3 bases and J 5 bases; bases outside gene matches: 11. The CDR3 reads CASSFGGSGRAQDTQYF. The CDR3, as DNA: TGTGCCAGCAGCTTTGGGGGGAGCGGGAGGGCCCAAGATACGCAGTATTTT.

The chain combines TRBV5-1 with TRBJ2-3; 8 nucleotides agree with TRBD1. This CDR3 has 19 residues. The germline V gene encodes CDR1 SGHRS and CDR2 YFSETQ. J was trimmed by 0 bases and V by 3 bases; bases with no gene match: 15. CDR3 in DNA: TGCGCCAGCAGCTGGGGGCCGGGACAGGCCACTTCTAGCACAGATACGCAGTATTTT. Its translation is CASSWGPGQATSSTDTQYF.